This entry features one TCR beta chain sequence. Its antigen remains unidentified. This sample stems from a study of monozygotic twins with inflammatory bowel disease. Study-level results: No difference in repertoire similarity was seen between concordant and discordant twins, possibly because power was limited. There was no way to distinguish the different T cell subtypes.

Germline values: CDR1 SEHNR, CDR2 FQNEAQ (reference sequence). This CDR3 region has 12 residues. The unique tags termed UMIs, each holding a 6-nucleotide sample barcode, were added by means of template switching. TCRdb derives one entry per CDR3 protein from the 5' RACE reads, leaving out DNA. Its listing shows fewer than 150,000 distinct CDR3 sequences. The sequenced sample consisted of blood. V usage is TRBV7-9 and J usage is TRBJ2-5. This receptor was obtained from a human donor with ulcerative colitis or Crohn's disease, or a healthy co-twin of an affected twin (not recorded which). Here the CDR3 reads CASSLSLETQYF.